A selection of T cell receptor beta chains follows, all from one sample in a study of blood T cell repertoires in COVID-19. TCRdb's copy holds only in-frame clones and misses some; the assay was immunoSEQ multiplex PCR. The sample lists 200,000 to 250,000 clones, approximately 82% occurring once. Sample: PBMCs or T cells enriched from blood (not recorded which). These receptors all come from a middle-aged man who had recovered from COVID-19. The CDR3 runs from the conserved cysteine through the conserved F or W. D genes are given only for firm matches. Clone size is given for some rows only: seen once, a few or many times, or a class if the clone is expanded.

CDR3aa: CASSAASLNSPLHF
CDR3nt: TGTGCCAGCAGTGCTGCCAGTCTTAATTCACCCCTCCACTTT
abundance: .
j_gene: TRBJ1-6
d_gene: .
v_gene: TRBV2

CDR3aa: CASSLVAGPAGETQYF
CDR3nt: TGCGCCAGCAGCTTGGTTGCAGGGCCGGCAGGGGAGACCCAGTACTTC
abundance: .
j_gene: TRBJ2-5
d_gene: .
v_gene: TRBV5-1

CDR3aa: CASSLGPGETQYF
CDR3nt: TGTGCCAGCAGCTTGGGACCAGGGGAGACCCAGTACTTC
abundance: .
j_gene: TRBJ2-5
d_gene: .
v_gene: TRBV5-5

CDR3aa: CASSRTGTDEKLFF
CDR3nt: TGTGCCAGCAGCCGAACCGGGACAGATGAAAAACTGTTTTTT
abundance: .
j_gene: TRBJ1-4
d_gene: TRBD1
v_gene: TRBV3-1/TRBV3-2

CDR3aa: CASSLPSGLVSDEQFF
CDR3nt: TGTGCCAGCAGCTTACCCTCAGGACTAGTTTCGGATGAGCAGTTCTTC
abundance: .
j_gene: TRBJ2-1
d_gene: TRBD2
v_gene: TRBV11-1

CDR3aa: CASEAGGTEAFF
CDR3nt: TGTGCCAGCGAGGCAGGGGGAACTGAAGCTTTCTTT
abundance: .
j_gene: TRBJ1-1
d_gene: TRBD1
v_gene: TRBV28

CDR3aa: CAIRQTPNTEAFF
CDR3nt: TGTGCCATCCGACAGACCCCGAACACTGAAGCTTTCTTT
abundance: .
j_gene: TRBJ1-1
d_gene: .
v_gene: TRBV28

CDR3aa: CASSQDLARGGETQYF
CDR3nt: TGCGCCAGCAGCCAAGATCTGGCGCGGGGGGGCGAGACCCAGTACTTC
abundance: .
j_gene: TRBJ2-5
d_gene: TRBD2
v_gene: TRBV4-3

CDR3aa: CASSPGVDTGELFF
CDR3nt: TGTGCCAGCAGCCCCGGGGTGGACACCGGGGAGCTGTTTTTT
abundance: .
j_gene: TRBJ2-2
d_gene: .
v_gene: TRBV5-4

CDR3aa: CASSPRRVQGHEQYF
CDR3nt: TGTGCCAGCAGCCCCAGACGGGTCCAGGGCCACGAGCAGTACTTC
abundance: .
j_gene: TRBJ2-7
d_gene: .
v_gene: TRBV9

CDR3aa: CASRTLGGKAYEQYF
CDR3nt: TGTGCCAGCAGGACACTCGGGGGAAAGGCCTACGAGCAGTACTTC
abundance: few
j_gene: TRBJ2-7
d_gene: .
v_gene: TRBV28

CDR3aa: CASRTGGPGYNEQFF
CDR3nt: TGTGCCAGCCGAACGGGAGGGCCGGGATACAATGAGCAGTTCTTC
abundance: once
j_gene: TRBJ2-1
d_gene: TRBD2
v_gene: TRBV6-5

CDR3aa: CASSSFGGGNTEAFF
CDR3nt: TGTGCCAGCAGCTCCTTTGGGGGGGGTAACACTGAAGCTTTCTTT
abundance: .
j_gene: TRBJ1-1
d_gene: .
v_gene: TRBV7-2

CDR3aa: CASSTSLSNQPQHF
CDR3nt: TGTGCCAGTTCTACCTCTTTGAGCAATCAGCCCCAGCATTTT
abundance: .
j_gene: TRBJ1-5
d_gene: .
v_gene: TRBV6-5

CDR3aa: CASSRRGQGRGYTF
CDR3nt: TGTGCCAGCAGCCGGCGTGGACAGGGCAGGGGCTACACCTTC
abundance: .
j_gene: TRBJ1-2
d_gene: TRBD1
v_gene: TRBV28

CDR3aa: CASSLAQATEAFF
CDR3nt: TGTGCCAGCAGCTTAGCGCAGGCCACTGAAGCTTTCTTT
abundance: .
j_gene: TRBJ1-1
d_gene: .
v_gene: TRBV7-2

CDR3aa: CASSPQGQNSYEQYF
CDR3nt: TGTGCCAGCTCACCCCAAGGACAGAACTCCTACGAGCAGTACTTC
abundance: .
j_gene: TRBJ2-7
d_gene: .
v_gene: TRBV18

CDR3aa: CASKAPGTGELFF
CDR3nt: TGTGCCAGCAAGGCCCCGGGCACCGGGGAGCTGTTTTTT
abundance: once
j_gene: TRBJ2-2
d_gene: .
v_gene: TRBV7-3

CDR3aa: CASSLGQINEKLFF
CDR3nt: TGTGCCAGCAGCTTGGGACAGATTAATGAAAAACTGTTTTTT
abundance: .
j_gene: TRBJ1-4
d_gene: .
v_gene: TRBV5-8

CDR3aa: CASSFAGGTDTQYF
CDR3nt: TGTGCCAGCAGCTTCGCCGGGGGCACAGATACGCAGTATTTT
abundance: .
j_gene: TRBJ2-3
d_gene: .
v_gene: TRBV13